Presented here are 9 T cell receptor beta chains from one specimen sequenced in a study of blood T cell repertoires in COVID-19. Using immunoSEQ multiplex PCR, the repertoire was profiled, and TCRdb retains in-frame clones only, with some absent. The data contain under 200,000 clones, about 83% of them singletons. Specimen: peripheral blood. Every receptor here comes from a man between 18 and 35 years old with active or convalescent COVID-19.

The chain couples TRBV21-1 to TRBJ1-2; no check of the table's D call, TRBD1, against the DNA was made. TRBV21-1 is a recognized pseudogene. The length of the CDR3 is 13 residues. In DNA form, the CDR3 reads TGTGCCAGCAGCAAGGGCAGGGACTATGGCTACACCTTC. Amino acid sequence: CASSKGRDYGYTF.

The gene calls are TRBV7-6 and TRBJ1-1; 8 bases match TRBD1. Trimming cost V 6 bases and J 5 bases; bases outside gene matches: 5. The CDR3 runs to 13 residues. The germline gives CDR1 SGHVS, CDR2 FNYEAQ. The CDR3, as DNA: TGTGCCAGCAGTCCCACAGGGGGAACTGAAGCTTTCTTT. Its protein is CASSPTGGTEAFF.

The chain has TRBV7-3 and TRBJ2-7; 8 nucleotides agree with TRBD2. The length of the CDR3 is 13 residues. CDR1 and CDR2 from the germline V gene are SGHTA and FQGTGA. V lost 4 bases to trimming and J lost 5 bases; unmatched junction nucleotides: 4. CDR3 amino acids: CASSSGLGDEQYF. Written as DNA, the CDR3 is TGTGCCAGCAGCTCGGGACTAGGGGACGAGCAGTACTTC.

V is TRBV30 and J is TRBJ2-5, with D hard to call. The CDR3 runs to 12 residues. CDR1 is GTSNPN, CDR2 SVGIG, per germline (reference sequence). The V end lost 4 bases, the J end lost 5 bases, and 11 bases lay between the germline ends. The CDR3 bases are TGTGCCTGGACAGCTAGTGGGGAGACCCAGTACTTC. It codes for CAWTASGETQYF.

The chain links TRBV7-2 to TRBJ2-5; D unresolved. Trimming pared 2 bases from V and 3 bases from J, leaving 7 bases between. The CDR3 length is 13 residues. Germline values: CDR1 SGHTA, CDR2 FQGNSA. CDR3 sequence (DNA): TGTGCCAGCAGCTTATCGAGAGAAGAGACCCAGTACTTC. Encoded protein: CASSLSREETQYF.

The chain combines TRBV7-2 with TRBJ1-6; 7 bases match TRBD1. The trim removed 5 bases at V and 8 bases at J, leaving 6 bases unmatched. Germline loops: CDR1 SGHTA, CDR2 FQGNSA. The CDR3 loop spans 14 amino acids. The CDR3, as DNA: TGTGCCAGCAGCCTTGGACAGGCCTATTCACCCCTCCACTTT. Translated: CASSLGQAYSPLHF.

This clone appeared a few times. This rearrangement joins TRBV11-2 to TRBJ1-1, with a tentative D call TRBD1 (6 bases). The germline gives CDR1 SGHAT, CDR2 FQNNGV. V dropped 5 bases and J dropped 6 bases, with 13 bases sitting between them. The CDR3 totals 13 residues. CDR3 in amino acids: CASSPWAGAEAFF. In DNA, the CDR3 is TGTGCCAGCAGCCCGTGGGCAGGGGCTGAAGCTTTCTTT.

The CDR3 bases are TGTGCCAGCAGCCCTTTCGGAGGGCAGCTTCCATATAATTTACCTGGAAACACCATATATTTT. Translating it yields CASSPFGGQLPYNLPGNTIYF. This chain links TRBV2 with TRBJ1-3; D is unresolved. Germline V CDR1 and CDR2: SNHLY, FYNNEI. V lost 6 bases to trimming and J lost 2 bases, with 32 bases between them. CDR3 length equals 21 residues.

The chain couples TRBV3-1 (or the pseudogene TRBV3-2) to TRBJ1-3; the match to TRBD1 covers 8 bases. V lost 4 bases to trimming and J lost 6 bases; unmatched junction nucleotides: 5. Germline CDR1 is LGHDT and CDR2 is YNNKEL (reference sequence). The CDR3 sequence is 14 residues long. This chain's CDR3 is CASSLQGALNTIYF. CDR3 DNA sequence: TGTGCCAGCAGCCTCCAGGGGGCCTTAAACACCATATATTTT.